This passage covers 27 T cell receptor beta chains from one sample sequenced in a study of control samples from healthy donors and cancer patients. The repertoire was sequenced with immunoSEQ multiplex PCR; TCRdb's copy has only in-frame clones and lacks some. This table holds around 190,000 clones, 90% found once. The sequencing sample was made of blood. These receptors were taken from a woman between 45 and 65 years old in good health.

J is TRBJ1-4 and V is TRBV7-9; 7 nucleotides match TRBD1. The CDR3 has 14 residues. The germline CDR1 and CDR2 sequences are SEHNR and FQNEAQ (reference sequence). V trimming: 5 bases; J trimming: 3 bases; junction bases outside the gene matches: 3. The CDR3 sequence is CASSEQGPNEKLFF. The CDR3 bases are TGTGCCAGCAGCGAACAGGGGCCTAATGAAAAACTGTTTTTT.

The gene calls are TRBV4-3 and TRBJ2-2; 7 nucleotides align to TRBD2. CDR3 length: 15 amino acids. V lost 6 bases, J lost 6 bases, and 10 bases stayed unmatched. Germline-derived CDR1 and CDR2 are LGHNA and YSLEER. The CDR3 reads CASSRDYAVAGELFF. The CDR3 DNA reads TGCGCCAGCAGTCGGGACTACGCAGTGGCCGGGGAGCTGTTTTTT.

The chain carries TRBV19 and TRBJ2-2; a weak D match, TRBD2 (5 bases). CDR3 size: 14 residues. CDR1 LNHDA and CDR2 SQIVND come from the germline V gene (reference sequence). The ends were cut back, 6 bases at V and 3 bases at J, with 11 bases in the middle. The CDR3 bases are TGTGCCAGTAGCCTGGGAGATTACACCGGGGAGCTGTTTTTT. Protein: CASSLGDYTGELFF.

The chain couples TRBV14 to TRBJ2-5; D is possibly TRBD1 or TRBD2 (7 bases each). This CDR3 is 17 amino acids long. Germline V gene lookup returns CDR1 SGHDN and CDR2 FVKESK. Trimming took off 2 bases at V and 4 bases at J, with 20 bases between the two ends. Here the CDR3 DNA reads TGTGCCAGCAGCCAATTCGGTGGGAGGGGGCCAAGAGAGACCCAGTACTTC. The encoded protein is CASSQFGGRGPRETQYF.

V and J are TRBV30 and TRBJ1-2; no definite D call. V gave up 3 bases and J gave up 4 bases, with 9 bases separating them. CDR1 is GTSNPN and CDR2 is SVGIG in the germline V gene (reference sequence). This CDR3 has 12 amino acids. The CDR3 region has the DNA TGTGCCTGGAGGTTTGGAGGCTATGGCTACACCTTC. It specifies CAWRFGGYGYTF.

The rearrangement links TRBV7-2 to TRBJ2-2; no definite D call. The CDR3 spans 12 residues. V was shortened by 2 bases and J by 8 bases, with 6 bases between the two germline ends. Germline V gives CDR1 SGHTA, CDR2 FQGNSA. The CDR3 loop reads CASSLTRGELFF. In DNA, the CDR3 is TGTGCCAGCAGCTTAACGAGGGGGGAGCTGTTTTTT.

This clone was recorded once. The chain links TRBV28 to TRBJ1-6; D gene unclear. Germline V gene data show CDR1 as MDHEN and CDR2 as SYDVKM. Trimming stripped 6 bases from V and 7 bases from J, with 4 bases between. The CDR3 is 11 residues long. The CDR3 here is CASSINSPLHF. Written as DNA, the CDR3 is TGTGCCAGCAGCATAAATTCACCCCTCCACTTT.

The V call is TRBV19, the J call TRBJ1-1; TRBD1 matches 7 bases. The CDR3 extends over 13 amino acids. V lost 6 bases to trimming and J lost 6 bases; unmatched junction nucleotides: 7. Germline V lookup: CDR1 LNHDA, CDR2 SQIVND (reference sequence). The CDR3 coding sequence is TGTGCCAGTAGCCCGGACAGGATGTCTGAAGCTTTCTTT. This translates into CASSPDRMSEAFF.

The chain uses TRBV19 and TRBJ2-1, with 11 bases matching TRBD2. Germline V CDR1 and CDR2: LNHDA, SQIVND (reference sequence). This CDR3 comprises 15 residues. Trimming cost V 7 bases and J 9 bases; bases outside gene matches: 11. This CDR3 is CASTLIAGGGGEQFF. DNA of the CDR3: TGTGCCAGTACCCTTATAGCGGGGGGGGGCGGTGAGCAGTTCTTC.

The chain is built from TRBV19 and TRBJ2-1, with a possible D match to TRBD2 (5 bases). CDR3 size: 15 residues. Per the germline V gene, CDR1 is LNHDA and CDR2 is SQIVND (reference sequence). The V end lost 3 bases, the J end lost 6 bases, and 15 bases lay between the germline ends. This CDR3 is CASSILFLAPNEQFF. The CDR3, as DNA: TGTGCCAGTAGTATTTTATTCCTAGCCCCCAATGAGCAGTTCTTC.

The genes are TRBV7-2 and TRBJ1-1, with 11 bases identical to TRBD1. V was clipped by 5 bases and J by 1 base; unmatched bases: 9. The germline V gene encodes CDR1 SGHTA and CDR2 FQGNSA. The CDR3 has 17 residues. CDR3 region: CASSVKGTGGANTEAFF. For the CDR3, the DNA is TGTGCCAGCAGCGTCAAGGGGACAGGGGGAGCGAACACTGAAGCTTTCTTT.

The chain is built from TRBV7-2 and TRBJ2-7, with TRBD2 as a possible D gene (6 bases). This CDR3 is 14 amino acids long. CDR1 is SGHTA and CDR2 is FQGNSA in the germline V gene. Trimming pared 5 bases from V and 3 bases from J, leaving 14 bases between. The CDR3 loop reads CASSPHRGIYEQYF. CDR3 sequence (DNA): TGTGCCAGCAGCCCCCATCGGGGGATCTACGAGCAGTACTTC. Variable domain in full (rest from reference TRBV7-2 and TRBJ2-7): GAGVSQSPSNKVTEKGKDVELRCDPISGHTALYWYRQSLGQGLEFLIYFQGNSAPDKSGLPSDRFSAERTGGSVSTLTIQRTQQEDSAVYLCASSPHRGIYEQYFGPGTRLTVT.

This chain uses TRBV4-3 with TRBJ2-1, with unresolved D. This CDR3 is built from 15 residues. Germline loops: CDR1 LGHNA, CDR2 YSLEER. Trimming removed 0 bases at V and 1 base at J, with 7 bases between. The CDR3 nucleotides are TGCGCCAGCAGCCAAGACAAGGTGTCCTACAATGAGCAGTTCTTC. This encodes CASSQDKVSYNEQFF.

The gene calls are TRBV14 and TRBJ2-7; D call uncertain. The CDR3 totals 12 residues. Germline assignment: CDR1 SGHDN and CDR2 FVKESK. The germline V and J ends were trimmed by 6 bases and 1 base, with 7 bases remaining between them. The CDR3 spells CASSRLSYEQYF. The CDR3 region has the DNA TGTGCCAGCAGTCGCCTTTCCTACGAGCAGTACTTC.

This clone appeared once. The CDR3 loop reads CASSSEDAQVGSPLHF. CDR3 coding DNA: TGTGCCAGCAGTTCCGAGGATGCCCAGGTCGGATCACCCCTCCACTTT. This chain links TRBV27 with TRBJ1-6, with D unresolved. CDR1 is MNHEY and CDR2 is SMNVEV in the germline V gene (reference sequence). The length of the CDR3 is 16 residues. The V end was cut by 4 bases, the J end by 10 bases, with 20 bases between.

This chain uses TRBV19 with TRBJ2-1, with 8 bases aligning to TRBD1. The CDR3 loop spans 14 amino acids. The germline V gene has CDR1 LNHDA and CDR2 SQIVND (reference sequence). Trimming at V came to 7 bases and at J to 3 bases, leaving 5 bases not matched to a gene. The CDR3, as DNA: TGTGCCAGTACCCTGGGACAGGTCTACAATGAGCAGTTCTTC. Protein product: CASTLGQVYNEQFF.

V is TRBV29-1 and J is TRBJ2-7; the D gene could be TRBD1 or TRBD2 (5 bases each). In germline, CDR1 is SQVTM, CDR2 ANQGSEA. This CDR3 has 13 amino acids. With 3 bases removed from V and 0 bases from J, the gap between germline ends came to 9 bases. CDR3 amino acids: CSVEGEHSYEQYF. CDR3 sequence (DNA): TGCAGCGTTGAGGGGGAGCACTCCTACGAGCAGTACTTC.

J is TRBJ1-5 and V is TRBV7-2; D remains ambiguous. V gave up 2 bases and J gave up 6 bases, with 14 bases separating them. The CDR3 runs 15 residues. The V gene's germline CDR1 is SGHTA and CDR2 FQGNSA. The CDR3 region has the DNA TGTGCCAGCAGCTTAAGTGCCAGCACGAGTCAGCCCCAGCATTTT. Its protein product is CASSLSASTSQPQHF. The full variable domain, in which reference TRBV7-2 and TRBJ1-5 provide the parts outside the CDR3, is GAGVSQSPSNKVTEKGKDVELRCDPISGHTALYWYRQSLGQGLEFLIYFQGNSAPDKSGLPSDRFSAERTGGSVSTLTIQRTQQEDSAVYLCASSLSASTSQPQHFGDGTRLSIL.

The chain recombines TRBV7-8 with TRBJ2-7; 7 nucleotides align to TRBD2. V dropped 0 bases and J dropped 4; count of bases not matched to a gene: 9. The CDR3 spans 16 residues. CDR1 SGHVS and CDR2 FQNEAQ come from the germline V gene. This chain's CDR3 is CASSLAGGRLVYEQYF. In DNA, the CDR3 is TGTGCCAGCAGCTTAGCGGGCGGGAGACTCGTTTACGAGCAGTACTTC.

This clone showed up just once. The chain couples TRBV5-4 to TRBJ1-4; no definite D call. Trimming pared 0 bases from V and 8 bases from J, leaving 8 bases between. The CDR3 totals 13 residues. In germline, CDR1 is SGHNT, CDR2 YYREEE (reference sequence). CDR3: CASSLAGEEKLFF. CDR3 coding DNA: TGTGCCAGCAGCTTGGCCGGGGAGGAAAAACTGTTTTTT.

J is TRBJ1-5 and V is TRBV28; 8 positions agree with TRBD1. Trimming removed 1 base from V and 6 bases from J; junction bases left unmatched: 8. Germline lookup yields CDR1 MDHEN and CDR2 SYDVKM. The length of the CDR3 is 16 residues. As DNA, the CDR3 is TGTGCCAGCAGTTTATACGGACAGGGCCTAGCTCAGCCCCAGCATTTT. It is translated as CASSLYGQGLAQPQHF.

This clone was seen just once. The chain is built from TRBV27 and TRBJ1-2, with D maybe TRBD1 (6 bases). This CDR3 is built from 14 residues. Germline assignment: CDR1 MNHEY and CDR2 SMNVEV (reference sequence). The V end was cut by 6 bases, the J end by 4 bases, with 15 bases between. CDR3 in amino acids: CASRVTGTSYGYTF. As DNA, the CDR3 is TGTGCCAGCAGAGTAACAGGGACCTCCTATGGCTACACCTTC.

Concerning this clone itself: Additional DNA sequences in this sample encode the identical CDR3. J is TRBJ1-5 and V is TRBV2, with D unclear. From germline, CDR1 is SNHLY and CDR2 FYNNEI. V was clipped by 5 bases and J by 6 bases, with 5 bases between them. CDR3 length equals 11 residues. The CDR3: CASSLGQPQHF. For the CDR3, the DNA is TGTGCCAGCAGTCTAGGTCAGCCCCAGCATTTT.

The sample holds one count of this clone. The V gene is TRBV11-2, the J gene TRBJ2-5, with TRBD2 matching over 11 bases. Trimming at V came to 6 bases and at J to 2 bases, leaving 14 bases not matched to a gene. The germline V gene has CDR1 SGHAT and CDR2 FQNNGV. The CDR3 runs to 18 residues. The CDR3 coding sequence is TGTGCCAGCAGTCTATTAGTTGGGCTAGCGGGAGGACAAGAGACCCAGTACTTC. Translation: CASSLLVGLAGGQETQYF.

The V call is TRBV3-1 (or the pseudogene TRBV3-2), the J call TRBJ1-2, with a possible D match to TRBD1 (6 bases). There are 14 residues in the CDR3. Germline V gene lookup returns CDR1 LGHDT and CDR2 YNNKEL (reference sequence). The V and J ends lost 1 base and 7 bases respectively, with 13 bases between them. The CDR3 protein is CASSQGRGSSGYTF. The CDR3 bases are TGTGCCAGCAGCCAAGGGAGGGGGAGTAGTGGCTACACCTTC.

The rearrangement uses TRBV3-1 (or the pseudogene TRBV3-2) and TRBJ1-3, with TRBD1 matching 7 bases. Trimming took 4 bases from V and 0 from J; bases not matched to a gene: 9. This CDR3 has 17 amino acids. CDR1 is LGHDT, CDR2 YNNKEL, per germline (reference sequence). This CDR3 is CASSRPGTALSGNTIYF. The CDR3 DNA reads TGTGCCAGCAGCCGACCCGGGACAGCCCTCTCTGGAAACACCATATATTTT.

The chain is built from TRBV28 and TRBJ1-1, with D perhaps TRBD1 (5 bases). Trimming stripped 2 bases from V and 1 base from J, with 14 bases between. The length of the CDR3 is 16 residues. Germline V lookup: CDR1 MDHEN, CDR2 SYDVKM. CDR3 sequence: CASSLPLGTGNTEAFF. CDR3 sequence (DNA): TGTGCCAGCAGTTTACCCCTCGGGACGGGGAACACTGAAGCTTTCTTT.